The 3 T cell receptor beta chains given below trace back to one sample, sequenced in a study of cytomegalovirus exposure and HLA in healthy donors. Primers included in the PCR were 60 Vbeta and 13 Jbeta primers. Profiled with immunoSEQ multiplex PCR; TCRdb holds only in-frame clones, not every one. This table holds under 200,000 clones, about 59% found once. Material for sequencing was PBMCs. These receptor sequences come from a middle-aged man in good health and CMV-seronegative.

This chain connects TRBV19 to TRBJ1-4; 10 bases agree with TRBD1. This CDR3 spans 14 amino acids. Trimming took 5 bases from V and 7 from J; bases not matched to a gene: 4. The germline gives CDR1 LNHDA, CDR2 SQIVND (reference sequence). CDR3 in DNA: TGTGCCAGTAGTCCTGGGACAGGGGTTGAAAAACTGTTTTTT. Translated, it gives CASSPGTGVEKLFF.

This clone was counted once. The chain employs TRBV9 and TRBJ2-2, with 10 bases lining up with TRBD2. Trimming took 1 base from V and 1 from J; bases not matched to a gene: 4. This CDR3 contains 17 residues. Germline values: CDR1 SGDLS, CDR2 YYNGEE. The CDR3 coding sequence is TGTGCCAGCAGCGTAAACTTAGCGGGAGGGAACACCGGGGAGCTGTTTTTT. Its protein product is CASSVNLAGGNTGELFF.

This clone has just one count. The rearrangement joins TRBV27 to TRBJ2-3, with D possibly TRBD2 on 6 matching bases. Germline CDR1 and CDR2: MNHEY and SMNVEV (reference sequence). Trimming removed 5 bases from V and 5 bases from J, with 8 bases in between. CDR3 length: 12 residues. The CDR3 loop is CASSPAGDTQYF. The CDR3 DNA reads TGTGCCAGCAGTCCAGCGGGAGATACGCAGTATTTT.